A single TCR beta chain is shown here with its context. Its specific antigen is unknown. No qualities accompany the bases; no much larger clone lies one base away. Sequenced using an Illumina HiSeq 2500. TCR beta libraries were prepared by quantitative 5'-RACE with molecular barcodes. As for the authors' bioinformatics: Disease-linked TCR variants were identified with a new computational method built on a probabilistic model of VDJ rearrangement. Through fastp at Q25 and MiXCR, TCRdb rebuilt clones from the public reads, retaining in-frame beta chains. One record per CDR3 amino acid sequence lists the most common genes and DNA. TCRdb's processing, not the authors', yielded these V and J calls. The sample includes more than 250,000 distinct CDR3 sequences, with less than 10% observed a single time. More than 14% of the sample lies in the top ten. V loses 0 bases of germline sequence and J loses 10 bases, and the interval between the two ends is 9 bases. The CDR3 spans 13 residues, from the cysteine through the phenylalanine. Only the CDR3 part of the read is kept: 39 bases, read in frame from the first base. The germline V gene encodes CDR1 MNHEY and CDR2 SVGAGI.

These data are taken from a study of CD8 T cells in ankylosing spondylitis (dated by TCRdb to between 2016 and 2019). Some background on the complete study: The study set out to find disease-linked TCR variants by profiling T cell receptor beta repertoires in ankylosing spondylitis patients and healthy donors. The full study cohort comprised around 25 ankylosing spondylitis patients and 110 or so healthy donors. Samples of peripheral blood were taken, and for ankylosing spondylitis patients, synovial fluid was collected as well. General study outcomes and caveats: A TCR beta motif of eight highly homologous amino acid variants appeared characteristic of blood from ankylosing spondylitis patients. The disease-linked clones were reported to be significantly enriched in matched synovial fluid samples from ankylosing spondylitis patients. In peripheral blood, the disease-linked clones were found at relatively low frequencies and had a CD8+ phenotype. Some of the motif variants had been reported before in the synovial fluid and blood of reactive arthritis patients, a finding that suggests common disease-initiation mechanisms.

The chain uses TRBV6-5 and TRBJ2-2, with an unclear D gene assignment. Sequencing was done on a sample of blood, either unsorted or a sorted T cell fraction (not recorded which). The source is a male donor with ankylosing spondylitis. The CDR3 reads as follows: CASSYSNYAELFF. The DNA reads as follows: TGTGCCAGCAGTTACTCGAACTATGCGGAGCTGTTTTTT.